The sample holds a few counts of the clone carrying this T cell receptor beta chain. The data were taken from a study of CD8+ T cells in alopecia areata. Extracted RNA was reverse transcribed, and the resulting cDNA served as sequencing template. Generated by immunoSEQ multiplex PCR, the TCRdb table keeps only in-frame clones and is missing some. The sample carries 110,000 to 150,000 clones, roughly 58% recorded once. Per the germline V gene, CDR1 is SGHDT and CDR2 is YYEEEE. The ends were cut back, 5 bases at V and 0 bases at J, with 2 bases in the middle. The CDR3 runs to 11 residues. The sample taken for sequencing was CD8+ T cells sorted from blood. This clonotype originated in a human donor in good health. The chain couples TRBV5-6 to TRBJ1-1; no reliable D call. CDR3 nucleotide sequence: TGTGCCAGCAGTATGAACACTGAAGCTTTCTTT. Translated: CASSMNTEAFF.